Each of the 32 T cell receptor beta chains below was sequenced from the same sample in a study of glioma-infiltrating T cells. The iRepertoire nested amplicon-rescue multiplex PCR amplified TCR alpha and beta CDR3s from RNA. TCRdb reprocessed the multiplex PCR reads via MiXCR and lists one record per CDR3 protein. Here the sample spans around 130,000 distinct CDR3 sequences, 24% being singletons. The sequenced sample consisted of glioma tissue, nonneoplastic brain tissue, or PBMCs (not recorded which). These receptors were collected from a human donor with low-grade glioma or glioblastoma, undergoing nonglioma brain surgery, or in good health (not recorded which).

The chain combines TRBV29-1 with TRBJ1-2; D gene uncertain. There are 13 residues in the CDR3. The germline CDR1 and CDR2 sequences are SQVTM and ANQGSEA. The V end lost 4 bases, the J end lost 2 bases, and 11 bases lay between the germline ends. CDR3 sequence: CSVGKDVNYGYTF. The CDR3 DNA is TGCAGCGTTGGGAAGGACGTGAACTATGGCTACACCTTC.

This clonotype was detected many times. In DNA, the CDR3 is TGCAGTGCTAGCGGGGGGGCCCAGTACTTC. Translation gives CSASGGAQYF. This chain joins TRBV20-1 and TRBJ2-5, with 8 positions matching TRBD2. CDR1 is DFQATT, CDR2 SNEGSKA, per germline (reference sequence). This CDR3 region has 10 residues. Trimming cost V 3 bases and J 9 bases; bases outside gene matches: 0.

This clonotype was seen many times. This sequence joins TRBV14 and TRBJ1-5, with D hard to call. The CDR3 totals 17 residues. CDR1 and CDR2 from the germline V gene are SGHDN and FVKESK. V lost 1 base and J lost 0, with 13 bases in between. CDR3 loop: CASSQGHSPTSNQPQHF. The CDR3 bases are TGTGCCAGCAGCCAAGGTCACTCGCCGACTAGCAATCAGCCCCAGCATTTT. Based on the CDR3 plus reference TRBV14 and TRBJ1-5, the full variable domain is EAGVTQFPSHSVIEKGQTVTLRCDPISGHDNLYWYRRVMGKEIKFLLHFVKESKQDESGMPNNRFLAERTGGTYSTLKVQPAELEDSGVYFCASSQGHSPTSNQPQHFGDGTRLSIL.

This clonotype was found many times. The chain combines TRBV6-2 or TRBV6-3 with TRBJ2-1, with D possibly matching TRBD2 (5 bases). This CDR3 spans 14 amino acids. V shed 2 bases and J shed 3 bases, with 8 bases lying between them. Per germline, CDR1 MNHEY and CDR2 SVGEGT. Here the CDR3 DNA reads TGTGCCAGCAGTTACGTAGGACTCTACAATGAGCAGTTCTTC. It translates to CASSYVGLYNEQFF.

At least ten counts were recorded for this clonotype. The genes are TRBV6-1 and TRBJ1-2; D is perhaps TRBD1 (6 bases). There are 16 residues in the CDR3. CDR1 and CDR2 from the germline V gene are MNHNS and SASEGT. V was clipped by 8 bases and J by 0 bases, with 19 bases between them. The CDR3 here is CASGETPTGANYGYTF. The CDR3 nucleotides are TGTGCCAGCGGGGAAACACCGACAGGAGCTAACTATGGCTACACCTTC.

The chain uses TRBV7-2 and TRBJ1-5, with D unresolved. With 3 bases removed from V and 5 bases from J, the gap between germline ends came to 11 bases. The CDR3 contains 14 residues. The germline V gene encodes CDR1 SGHTA and CDR2 FQGNSA. This chain's CDR3 is CASSLGVSDQPQHF. In DNA, the CDR3 is TGTGCCAGCAGCTTGGGAGTAAGCGATCAGCCCCAGCATTTT.

This clonotype was counted only a few times. The CDR3 coding sequence is TGTGCCAGCAGCTTAACTCTTGATCAGCCCCAGCATTTT. Its protein product is CASSLTLDQPQHF. The chain recombines TRBV7-9 with TRBJ1-5; D is unclear. The germline gives CDR1 SEHNR, CDR2 FQNEAQ (reference sequence). The CDR3 has 13 amino acids. V was cut by 2 bases and J by 5 bases, with 7 bases left in between.

In its sample, this clonotype was seen a few times. The chain links TRBV18 to TRBJ1-1, with D hard to call. Trimming removed 4 bases from V and 0 bases from J, with 15 bases in between. The CDR3 sequence is 16 residues long. Germline assignment: CDR1 KGHSH and CDR2 LQKENI. The CDR3 region is CASSLRSFGMNTEAFF. DNA of the CDR3: TGTGCCAGCTCACTACGGTCATTCGGTATGAACACTGAAGCTTTCTTT. Drawing the rest from reference TRBV18 and TRBJ1-1, the complete variable domain is NAGVMQNPRHLVRRRGQEARLRCSPMKGHSHVYWYRQLPEEGLKFMVYLQKENIIDESGMPKERFSAEFPKEGPSILRIQQVVRGDSAAYFCASSLRSFGMNTEAFFGQGTRLTVV.

This rearrangement joins TRBV5-1 to TRBJ2-3; no reliable D call. V was shortened by 0 bases and J by 4 bases, with 9 bases between the two germline ends. Germline CDR1 reads SGHRS; CDR2 reads YFSETQ. CDR3 length equals 14 residues. In DNA, the CDR3 is TGCGCCAGCAGCTTGGAGTCTTGGTCAGATACGCAGTATTTT. Translation gives CASSLESWSDTQYF. Complete variable domain (other parts from reference TRBV5-1 and TRBJ2-3): KAGVTQTPRYLIKTRGQQVTLSCSPISGHRSVSWYQQTPGQGLQFLFEYFSETQRNKGNFPGRFSGRQFSNSRSEMNVSTLELGDSALYLCASSLESWSDTQYFGPGTRLTVL.

Comments on this clonotype: Relative to the germline gene, one junction end is altered; a read error may explain this. This CDR3 reads CSSSYGTANTGELFF. CDR3 nucleotide sequence: TGTTCCAGTAGTTACGGGACAGCGAACACCGGGGAGCTGTTTTTT. The chain is built from TRBV19 and TRBJ2-2; 7 nucleotides agree with TRBD1. The CDR3 spans 15 residues. Germline loops: CDR1 LNHDA, CDR2 SQIVND (reference sequence).

The chain carries TRBV12-3 or TRBV12-4 and TRBJ1-5; maybe TRBD1 (5 bases). V was shortened by 6 bases and J by 0 bases, with 24 bases between the two germline ends. The CDR3 is 19 amino acids. The CDR3 sequence: CASSSIRDSVSYSNQPQHF. The CDR3 nucleotides are TGTGCCAGCAGCAGCATCCGGGACTCCGTTTCTTATAGCAATCAGCCCCAGCATTTT.

A remark on this clonotype: This may be a read error: a much more frequent sequence differs by one nucleotide. The chain couples TRBV11-2 to TRBJ1-5; TRBD1 matches at 8 bases. Germline V gives CDR1 SGHAT, CDR2 FQNNGV. The CDR3 is made up of 16 amino acids. CDR3 in DNA: TGTGCCAGCAGCCTAGACTGGACAGGGTGCAATCAGCCCCAGCATTTT. This encodes CASSLDWTGCNQPQHF.

About this clonotype: This may be a read error, as it is one base from a much larger clone. V is TRBV19 and J is TRBJ1-4; the D gene is possibly TRBD1 (6 bases). The CDR3 length is 10 residues. Looked up from germline, CDR1 is LNHDA and CDR2 is SQIVND (reference sequence). V was pared by 9 bases and J by 11 bases, with 10 bases between. CDR3 amino acids: CASGQPKLFF. The CDR3 nucleotides read TGTGCCAGCGGACAGCCCAAACTGTTTTTT.

This clonotype was recorded only once. The chain is built from TRBV3-1 and TRBJ1-1; D might be TRBD1 (6 bases). Germline CDR1 reads LGHDT; CDR2 reads YNNKEL (reference sequence). Trimming took off 1 base at V and 3 bases at J, with 12 bases between the two ends. This CDR3 is built from 15 residues. Here the CDR3 reads CASSQGQGRHTEAFF. The CDR3, as DNA: TGTGCCAGCAGCCAAGGTCAGGGGCGGCACACTGAAGCTTTCTTT.

The V call is TRBV20-1, the J call TRBJ1-4; D is undetermined. CDR1 is DFQATT and CDR2 is SNEGSKA in the germline V gene (reference sequence). The ends were cut back, 3 bases at V and 4 bases at J, with 9 bases in the middle. CDR3 length: 13 amino acids. The chain's CDR3 is CSASVRLNEKLFF. The CDR3 DNA is TGCAGTGCTAGTGTCAGACTTAATGAAAAACTGTTTTTT.

This clonotype was seen a handful of times. The chain carries TRBV20-1 and TRBJ1-2; no clear D. This CDR3 is 13 amino acids long. V was shortened by 8 bases and J by 1 base, with 14 bases between the two germline ends. The germline V gene encodes CDR1 DFQATT and CDR2 SNEGSKA (reference sequence). The CDR3 protein is CSTRHRGNYGYTF. The CDR3, as DNA: TGCAGTACACGCCACCGGGGTAACTATGGCTACACCTTC.

The chain couples TRBV25-1 to TRBJ2-5; the D gene is possibly TRBD2 (6 bases). This CDR3 spans 14 amino acids. Germline V CDR1 and CDR2: MGHDK, SYGVNS. V was trimmed by 1 base and J by 9 bases, leaving 15 bases between them. In DNA form, the CDR3 reads TGTGCCAGCAGTGAATCCGGGACCCCGGGGGCCCAGTACTTC. It specifies CASSESGTPGAQYF.

This clonotype was counted a few times. This sequence joins TRBV20-1 and TRBJ2-7; the D gene is possibly TRBD1 (6 bases). Germline V lookup: CDR1 DFQATT, CDR2 SNEGSKA (reference sequence). The CDR3 contains 13 residues. V was pared by 6 bases and J by 2 bases, with 14 bases between. The CDR3 nucleotides read TGCAGTGCGCAGTCGGGACAAACCTACGAGCAGTACGTC. This sequence encodes CSAQSGQTYEQYV.

This chain uses TRBV2 with TRBJ2-1, with TRBD1 matching over 10 bases. CDR1 is SNHLY, CDR2 FYNNEI, per germline. CDR3 size: 14 residues. Losses at the gene ends were 6 bases for V and 7 bases for J; bases not matched to a gene: 6. As DNA, the CDR3 is TGTGCCAGCAGCCGGGACAGGGGAGAAAATGAGCAGTTCTTC. Protein: CASSRDRGENEQFF.

Concerning this clonotype itself: It may be a read error: a sequence one base away is much more abundant. The chain links TRBV6-2 or TRBV6-3 to TRBJ2-3; 9 bases align to TRBD2. Germline V CDR1 and CDR2: MNHEY, SVGEGT. The CDR3 runs 16 residues. CDR3 sequence (DNA): TGTGCCGGCAGCCCCGCGGGGACTAGCCGCGGAGATACGCAGTATTTT. Residues: CAGSPAGTSRGDTQYF.

This chain uses TRBV5-1 with TRBJ1-5; D gene ambiguous. The CDR3 consists of 13 residues. The germline CDR1 and CDR2 sequences are SGHRS and YFSETQ. The ends were cut back, 0 bases at V and 5 bases at J, with 6 bases in the middle. CDR3 in DNA: TGCGCCAGCAGCTTGGGGCAGGATCAGCCCCAGCATTTT. It specifies CASSLGQDQPQHF.

This clonotype was counted between two and nine times. The chain recombines TRBV3-1 with TRBJ2-2, with D tentatively TRBD1 (6 bases). V lost 3 bases and J 2 bases, leaving 13 bases between the germline ends. Germline values: CDR1 LGHDT, CDR2 YNNKEL (reference sequence). This CDR3 has 16 residues. CDR3 sequence reads: CASSHWGRPNTGELFF. CDR3 nucleotides: TGTGCCAGCAGCCACTGGGGGCGCCCCAACACCGGGGAGCTGTTTTTT.

This clonotype was counted only a few times. The rearrangement joins TRBV20-1 to TRBJ1-3; 8 positions match TRBD1. The germline V gene encodes CDR1 DFQATT and CDR2 SNEGSKA (reference sequence). The CDR3 is 16 amino acids. Unmatched junction bases numbered 7, after V lost 0 bases and J lost 3 bases. The CDR3 DNA sequence: TGCAGTGCTAGAGATCAGGGGGCGCACGTTGGAAACACCATATATTTT. It encodes CSARDQGAHVGNTIYF.

The sample holds a few counts of this clonotype. This sequence joins TRBV7-9 and TRBJ1-1; tentative D call: TRBD1 (5 bases). CDR1 is SEHNR, CDR2 FQNEAQ, per germline (reference sequence). This CDR3 is 18 amino acids long. The V end was cut by 0 bases, the J end by 4 bases, with 21 bases between. CDR3 residues: CASSLASLRGEDGTEAFF. The DNA of the CDR3 is TGTGCCAGCAGCTTAGCTTCGTTGAGAGGGGAAGATGGCACTGAAGCTTTCTTT.

J is TRBJ1-1 and V is TRBV2, with a weak D call TRBD1 (6 bases). Germline V CDR1 and CDR2: SNHLY, FYNNEI. CDR3 length equals 12 residues. The V and J ends lost 6 bases and 6 bases respectively, with 11 bases between them. The CDR3 DNA follows: TGTGCCAGCAGATCAGGGGTACCTGAAGCTTTCTTT. Residues: CASRSGVPEAFF.

This clonotype appeared a few times. V and J are TRBV4-1 and TRBJ2-3; a weak D match, TRBD2 (6 bases). This CDR3 region has 15 residues. Germline V gene sequence: CDR1 MGHRA, CDR2 YSYEKL. The V gene lost 2 bases and the J gene lost 3 bases, with 12 bases spanning the gap. The CDR3 DNA is TGCGCCAGCAGCCAACAGGGACTTAGGACAGATACGCAGTATTTT. It is translated as CASSQQGLRTDTQYF.

V gene TRBV4-2 combines with J gene TRBJ2-1; 10 bases match TRBD1. This CDR3 has 16 residues. J was trimmed by 7 bases and V by 2 bases; bases with no gene match: 8. Germline V gene data show CDR1 as LGHNA and CDR2 as YNFKEQ. The CDR3 nucleotides are TGTGCCAGCAGCCAAATGGGACAGGGGTTATTAAATGAGCAGTTCTTC. It specifies CASSQMGQGLLNEQFF.

Only a few counts were recorded for this clonotype. V is TRBV13 and J is TRBJ2-1; no clear D. V was shortened by 2 bases and J by 0 bases, with 8 bases between the two germline ends. The germline V gene has CDR1 PRHDT and CDR2 FYEKMQ (reference sequence). CDR3 size: 15 residues. The chain's CDR3 is CASSLFRVSYNEQFF. In DNA form, the CDR3 reads TGTGCCAGCAGCTTATTTCGGGTCTCCTACAATGAGCAGTTCTTC.

Many counts were recorded for this clonotype. V and J are TRBV6-1 and TRBJ1-5; D possibly corresponds to TRBD1 (5 bases). This CDR3 has 14 residues. Looked up from germline, CDR1 is MNHNS and CDR2 is SASEGT. V was clipped by 6 bases and J by 0 bases, with 9 bases between them. The chain's CDR3 is CASSDSYSNQPQHF. Here the CDR3 DNA reads TGTGCCAGCAGCGACAGCTATAGCAATCAGCCCCAGCATTTT.

The chain uses TRBV2 and TRBJ2-2; the match to TRBD2 covers 7 bases. The CDR3 consists of 16 residues. Germline V gives CDR1 SNHLY, CDR2 FYNNEI. V lost 7 bases, J lost 5 bases, and 13 bases stayed unmatched. CDR3 region: CASTERLAALTGELFF. The CDR3 coding sequence is TGTGCCAGCACCGAGAGGCTAGCGGCCCTTACCGGGGAGCTGTTTTTT.

V is TRBV7-3 and J is TRBJ2-1, with 10 bases fitting TRBD2. This CDR3 region has 15 residues. Trimming cost V 2 bases and J 8 bases; bases outside gene matches: 6. In germline, CDR1 is SGHTA, CDR2 FQGTGA. The CDR3 DNA sequence: TGTGCCAGCAGCTTAGTCCTAGCGGGGGTGTATGAGCAGTTCTTC. Residues: CASSLVLAGVYEQFF.

In this sample, this clonotype turned up many times. The chain combines TRBV20-1 with TRBJ2-3; the D gene is possibly TRBD1 (5 bases). The CDR3 extends over 19 amino acids. V dropped 3 bases and J dropped 5 bases, with 30 bases sitting between them. Germline V gene sequence: CDR1 DFQATT, CDR2 SNEGSKA (reference sequence). The CDR3 here is CSARGITPQGKGPQDTQYF. As DNA, the CDR3 is TGCAGTGCTAGGGGGATCACCCCCCAGGGTAAGGGGCCCCAAGATACGCAGTATTTT.